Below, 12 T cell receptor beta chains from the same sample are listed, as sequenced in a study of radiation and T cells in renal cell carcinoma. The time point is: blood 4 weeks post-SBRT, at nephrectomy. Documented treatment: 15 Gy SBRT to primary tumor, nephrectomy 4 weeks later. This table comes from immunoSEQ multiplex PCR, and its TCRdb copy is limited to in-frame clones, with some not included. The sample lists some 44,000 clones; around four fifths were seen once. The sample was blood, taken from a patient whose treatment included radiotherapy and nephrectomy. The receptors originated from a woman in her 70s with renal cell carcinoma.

DNA of the CDR3: TGTGCCAGCTCACCGTTCACCCCCCGGGACACAAGGGGCTCCTACAATGAGCAGTTCTTC. Amino acid sequence: CASSPFTPRDTRGSYNEQFF. The chain uses TRBV18 and TRBJ2-1; D is possibly TRBD1 (6 bases). The V gene lost 3 bases and the J gene lost 0 bases, with 24 bases spanning the gap. The CDR3 is made up of 20 amino acids. Germline CDR1 is KGHSH and CDR2 is LQKENI. Full variable domain (remainder filled in from reference TRBV18 and TRBJ2-1): NAGVMQNPRHLVRRRGQEARLRCSPMKGHSHVYWYRQLPEEGLKFMVYLQKENIIDESGMPKERFSAEFPKEGPSILRIQQVVRGDSAAYFCASSPFTPRDTRGSYNEQFFGPGTRLTVL.

The CDR3 is CASSRGTWQETQYF. DNA for the CDR3: TGTGCCAGTAGTAGGGGCACCTGGCAAGAGACCCAGTACTTC. V usage is TRBV19 and J usage is TRBJ2-5; weak D call: TRBD1 (5 bases). The CDR3 spans 14 residues. The V gene's germline CDR1 is LNHDA and CDR2 SQIVND (reference sequence). Trimming stripped 4 bases from V and 2 bases from J, with 11 bases between.

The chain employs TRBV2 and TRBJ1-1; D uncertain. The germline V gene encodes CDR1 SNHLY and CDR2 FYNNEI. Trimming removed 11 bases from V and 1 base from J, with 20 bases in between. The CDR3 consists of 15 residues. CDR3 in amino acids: CACKFSISRNTEAFF. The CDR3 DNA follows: TGTGCCTGCAAGTTCTCGATCAGCCGGAACACTGAAGCTTTCTTT. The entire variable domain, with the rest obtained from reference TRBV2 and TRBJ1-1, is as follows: EPEVTQTPSHQVTQMGQEVILRCVPISNHLYFYWYRQILGQKVEFLVSFYNNEISEKSEIFDDQFSVERPDGSNFTLKIRSTKLEDSAMYFCACKFSISRNTEAFFGQGTRLTVV.

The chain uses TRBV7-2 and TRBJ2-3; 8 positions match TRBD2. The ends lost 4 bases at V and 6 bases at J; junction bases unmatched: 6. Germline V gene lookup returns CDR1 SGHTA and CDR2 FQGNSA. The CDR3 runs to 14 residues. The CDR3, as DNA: TGTGCCAGCAGCTCCACAGCGGGAGCCGATACGCAGTATTTT. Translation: CASSSTAGADTQYF.

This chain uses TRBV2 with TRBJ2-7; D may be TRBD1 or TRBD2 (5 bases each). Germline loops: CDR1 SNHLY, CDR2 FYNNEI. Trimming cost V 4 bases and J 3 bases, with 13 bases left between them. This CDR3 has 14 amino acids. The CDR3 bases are TGTGCCAGCAGTGCCCAGGGAGCCCTCTACGAGCAGTACTTC. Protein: CASSAQGALYEQYF.

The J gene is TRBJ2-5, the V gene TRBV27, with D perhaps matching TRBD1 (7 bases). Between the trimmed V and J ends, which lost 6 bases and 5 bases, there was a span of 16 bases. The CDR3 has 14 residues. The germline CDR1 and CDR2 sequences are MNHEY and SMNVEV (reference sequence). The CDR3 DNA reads TGTGCCAGCAGCGCCGAGCCAGGGGGGGAGACCCAGTACTTC. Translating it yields CASSAEPGGETQYF.

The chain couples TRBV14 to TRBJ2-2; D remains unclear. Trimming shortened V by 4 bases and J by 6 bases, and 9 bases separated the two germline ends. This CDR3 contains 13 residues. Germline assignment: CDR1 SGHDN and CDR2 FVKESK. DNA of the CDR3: TGTGCCAGCAGCCGCCACCCATCCGGGGAGCTGTTTTTT. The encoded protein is CASSRHPSGELFF.

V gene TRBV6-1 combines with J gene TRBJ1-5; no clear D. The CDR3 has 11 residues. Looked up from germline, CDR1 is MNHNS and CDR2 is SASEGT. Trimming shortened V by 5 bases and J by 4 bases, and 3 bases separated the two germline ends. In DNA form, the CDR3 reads TGTGCCAGCAGTAATAATCAGCCCCAGCATTTT. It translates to CASSNNQPQHF.

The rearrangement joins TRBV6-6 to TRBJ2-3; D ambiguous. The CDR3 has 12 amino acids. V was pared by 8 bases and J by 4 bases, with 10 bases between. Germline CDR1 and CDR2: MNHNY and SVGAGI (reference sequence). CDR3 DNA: TGTGCCAGCGGGAACGTCGCAGATACGCAGTATTTT. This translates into CASGNVADTQYF.

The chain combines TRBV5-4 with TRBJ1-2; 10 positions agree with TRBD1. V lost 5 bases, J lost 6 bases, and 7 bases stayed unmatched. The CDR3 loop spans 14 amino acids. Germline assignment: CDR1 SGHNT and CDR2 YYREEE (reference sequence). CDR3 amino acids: CASRSGQGVNGYTF. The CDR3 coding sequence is TGTGCCAGCAGATCCGGACAGGGGGTAAATGGCTACACCTTC.

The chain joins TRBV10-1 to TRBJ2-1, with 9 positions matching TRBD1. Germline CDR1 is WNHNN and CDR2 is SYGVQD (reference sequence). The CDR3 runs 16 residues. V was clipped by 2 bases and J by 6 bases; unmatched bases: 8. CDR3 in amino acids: CASSEHGETGGNEQFF. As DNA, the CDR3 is TGCGCCAGCAGTGAGCATGGGGAGACAGGGGGCAATGAGCAGTTCTTC.

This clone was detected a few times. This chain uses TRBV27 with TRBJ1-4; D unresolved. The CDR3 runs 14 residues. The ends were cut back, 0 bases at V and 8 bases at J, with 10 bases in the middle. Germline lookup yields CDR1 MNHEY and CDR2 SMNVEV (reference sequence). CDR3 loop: CASSLSWAQEKLFF. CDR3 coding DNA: TGTGCCAGCAGTTTATCTTGGGCCCAGGAAAAACTGTTTTTT.